This T cell receptor beta chain was profiled in a study of blood T cell repertoires in COVID-19. Study background: Acute and convalescent COVID-19 samples came from the United States, Italy and Spain.

The protocol was immunoSEQ multiplex PCR, while the TCRdb copy is restricted to in-frame clones and leaves out a portion. The data show a few hundred thousand clones, about 85% seen once. The CDR3 has 14 amino acids. V was trimmed by 6 bases and J by 5 bases, leaving 13 bases between them. Germline values: CDR1 SNHLY, CDR2 FYNNEI. Sequencing was performed on peripheral blood. The TCR sequence derives from a human donor with COVID-19, enrolled during active disease. The donor label of this sample is uncertain. The chain joins TRBV2 to TRBJ1-4; weak D call: TRBD1 (5 bases). The CDR3 spells CASRPDRSNEKLFF. The CDR3 region has the DNA TGTGCCAGCAGGCCCGACAGATCGAATGAAAAACTGTTTTTT.